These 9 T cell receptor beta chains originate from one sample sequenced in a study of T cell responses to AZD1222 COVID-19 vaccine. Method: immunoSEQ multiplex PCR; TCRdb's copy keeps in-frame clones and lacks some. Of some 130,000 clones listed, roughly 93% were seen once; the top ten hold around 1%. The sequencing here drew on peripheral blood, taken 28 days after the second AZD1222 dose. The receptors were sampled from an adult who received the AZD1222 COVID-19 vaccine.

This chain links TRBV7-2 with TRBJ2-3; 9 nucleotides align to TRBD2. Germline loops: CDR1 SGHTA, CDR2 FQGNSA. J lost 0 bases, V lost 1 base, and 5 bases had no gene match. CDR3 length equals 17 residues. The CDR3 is CASSLVPSGTSTDTQYF. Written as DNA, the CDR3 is TGTGCCAGCAGCTTAGTCCCTAGCGGGACTAGCACAGATACGCAGTATTTT. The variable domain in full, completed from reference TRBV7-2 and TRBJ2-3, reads GAGVSQSPSNKVTEKGKDVELRCDPISGHTALYWYRQSLGQGLEFLIYFQGNSAPDKSGLPSDRFSAERTGGSVSTLTIQRTQQEDSAVYLCASSLVPSGTSTDTQYFGPGTRLTVL.

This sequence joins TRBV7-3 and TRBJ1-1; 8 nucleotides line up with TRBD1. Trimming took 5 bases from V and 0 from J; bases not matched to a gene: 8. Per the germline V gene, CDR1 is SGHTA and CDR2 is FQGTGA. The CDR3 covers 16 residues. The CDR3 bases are TGTGCCAGCAGCCCAAACAGGGGGGCCATGAACACTGAAGCTTTCTTT. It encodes CASSPNRGAMNTEAFF.

Written as DNA, the CDR3 is TGTGCCAGCACTCGGGACGGAATTCAGCCCCAGCATTTT. Its protein product is CASTRDGIQPQHF. This rearrangement joins TRBV12-3 or TRBV12-4 to TRBJ1-5, with D possibly matching TRBD1 (5 bases). V gave up 7 bases and J gave up 6 bases, with 13 bases separating them. This CDR3 is built from 13 residues.

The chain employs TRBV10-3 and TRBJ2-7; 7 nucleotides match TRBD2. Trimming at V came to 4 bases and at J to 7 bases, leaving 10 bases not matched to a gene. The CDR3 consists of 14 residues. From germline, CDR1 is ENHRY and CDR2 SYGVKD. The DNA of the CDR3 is TGTGCCATCAGTGGTGCGGGAGTAACTGAAGAGCAGTACTTC. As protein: CAISGAGVTEEQYF.

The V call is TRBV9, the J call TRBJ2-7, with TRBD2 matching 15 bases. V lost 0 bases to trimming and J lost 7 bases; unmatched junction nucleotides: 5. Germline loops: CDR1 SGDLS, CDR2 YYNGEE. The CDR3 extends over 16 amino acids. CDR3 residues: CASSVGGLAGGGEQYF. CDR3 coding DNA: TGTGCCAGCAGCGTAGGGGGACTAGCGGGAGGAGGTGAGCAGTACTTC.

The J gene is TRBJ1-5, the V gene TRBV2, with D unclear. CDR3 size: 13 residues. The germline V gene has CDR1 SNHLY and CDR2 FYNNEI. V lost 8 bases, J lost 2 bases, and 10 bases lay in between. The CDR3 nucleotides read TGTGCCAGCGATGTAACGGGCAATCAGCCCCAGCATTTT. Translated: CASDVTGNQPQHF.

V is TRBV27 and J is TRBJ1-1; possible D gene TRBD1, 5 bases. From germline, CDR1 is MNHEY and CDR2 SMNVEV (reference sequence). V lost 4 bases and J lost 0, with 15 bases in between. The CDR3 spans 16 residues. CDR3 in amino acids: CASSYLAGRLNTEAFF. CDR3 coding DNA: TGTGCCAGCAGTTATTTGGCAGGGAGATTGAACACTGAAGCTTTCTTT.

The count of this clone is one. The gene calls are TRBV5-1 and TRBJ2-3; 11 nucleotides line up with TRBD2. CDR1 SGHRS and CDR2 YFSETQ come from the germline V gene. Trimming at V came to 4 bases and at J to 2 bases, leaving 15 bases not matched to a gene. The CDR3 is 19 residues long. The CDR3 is CASSRRRPGLADPTDTQYF. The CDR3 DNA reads TGCGCCAGCAGCCGCCGAAGACCGGGACTAGCGGATCCCACAGATACGCAGTATTTT.

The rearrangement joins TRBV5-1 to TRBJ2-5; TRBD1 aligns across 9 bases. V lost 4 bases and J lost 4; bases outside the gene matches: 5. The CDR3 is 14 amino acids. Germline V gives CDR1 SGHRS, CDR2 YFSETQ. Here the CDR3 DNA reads TGCGCCAGCAGCGCGGACAGGGGTAGAGAGACCCAGTACTTC. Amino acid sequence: CASSADRGRETQYF.